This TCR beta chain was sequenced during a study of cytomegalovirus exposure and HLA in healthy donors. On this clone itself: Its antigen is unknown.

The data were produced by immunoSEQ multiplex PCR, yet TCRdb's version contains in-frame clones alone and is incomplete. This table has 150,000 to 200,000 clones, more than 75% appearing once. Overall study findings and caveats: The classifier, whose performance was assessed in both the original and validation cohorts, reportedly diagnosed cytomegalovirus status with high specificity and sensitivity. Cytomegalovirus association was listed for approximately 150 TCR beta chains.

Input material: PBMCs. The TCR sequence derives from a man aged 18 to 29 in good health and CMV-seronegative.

In DNA form, the CDR3 reads TGTGCCAGCACGGCGGACAGGGACGAGCAGTACTTC. Translating gives CASTADRDEQYF. The rearrangement links TRBV28 to TRBJ2-7, with 8 bases matching TRBD1. The V gene's germline CDR1 is MDHEN and CDR2 SYDVKM. V lost 7 bases and J lost 5; bases outside the gene matches: 4. The CDR3 has 12 residues.